Listed here are 18 T cell receptor beta chains from one sample, sequenced in a study of T-cell reconstitution after alpha-beta-depleted transplantation in children. Preparation of the TCRbeta library involved a method that used unique molecular identifiers. TCRdb used MiXCR to reprocess the PCR reads, holding one entry per CDR3 protein. The sample has 300,000 to 350,000 distinct CDR3 sequences, 15% to 20% seen once. The starting material was PBMCs, mostly from graft donor cells, obtained 360 days after TCRalphabeta/CD19-depleted stem cell transplant. The receptors originated from a male patient between 2 and 10 years old who had a stem cell transplant for acute lymphoblastic leukemia, so the T cells may come from the graft donor.

V gene TRBV12-3 or TRBV12-4 combines with J gene TRBJ2-5, with 10 bases identical to TRBD2. CDR3 size: 16 residues. Trimming removed 6 bases from V and 1 base from J; junction bases left unmatched: 8. The CDR3 DNA reads as TGTGCCAGCAGGGCCAGGGGACTAGCGAGCCAAGAGACCCAGTACTTC. This encodes CASRARGLASQETQYF.

This clonotype was recorded at least ten times. This chain connects TRBV12-3 or TRBV12-4 to TRBJ2-4; a possible D gene is TRBD1 (6 bases). This CDR3 has 13 residues. Trimming took off 4 bases at V and 6 bases at J, with 10 bases between the two ends. The CDR3 loop reads CASSYRVPNIQYF. In DNA, the CDR3 is TGTGCCAGCAGTTACAGGGTCCCAAACATTCAGTACTTC.

The rearrangement uses TRBV13 and TRBJ2-2, with TRBD2 identical over 7 bases. Germline trimming cut 7 bases from V and 5 bases from J; bases unmatched to any gene: 10. The CDR3 loop spans 15 amino acids. CDR1 PRHDT and CDR2 FYEKMQ come from the germline V gene (reference sequence). For the CDR3, the DNA is TGTGCCAGCACCCGGACTAGTGGAGGTACCGGGGAGCTGTTTTTT. This gives the protein CASTRTSGGTGELFF. The full variable domain, with the rest looked up from reference TRBV13 and TRBJ2-2, is AAGVIQSPRHLIKEKRETATLKCYPIPRHDTVYWYQQGPGQDPQFLISFYEKMQSDKGSIPDRFSAQQFSDYHSELNMSSLELGDSALYFCASTRTSGGTGELFFGEGSRLTVL.

This sequence joins TRBV28 and TRBJ2-7; D is uncertain. V was pared by 5 bases and J by 6 bases, with 11 bases between. CDR1 and CDR2 (germline): MDHEN, SYDVKM. The CDR3 runs 12 residues. In nucleotides, the CDR3 is TGTGCCAGCAGTGTAACAACGGGCGAGCAGTACTTC. Its protein product is CASSVTTGEQYF. Complete variable domain (other parts from reference TRBV28 and TRBJ2-7): DVKVTQSSRYLVKRTGEKVFLECVQDMDHENMFWYRQDPGLGLRLIYFSYDVKMKEKGDIPEGYSVSREKKERFSLILESASTNQTSMYLCASSVTTGEQYFGPGTRLTVT.

The genes are TRBV18 and TRBJ1-1, with D unclear. Trimming cost V 6 bases and J 2 bases, with 13 bases left between them. Germline assignment: CDR1 KGHSH and CDR2 LQKENI. CDR3 length: 14 amino acids. Here the CDR3 reads CASSTSLGNTEAFF. CDR3 in DNA: TGTGCCAGCTCGACCTCCCTGGGTAACACTGAAGCTTTCTTT. Full variable domain (missing parts from reference TRBV18 and TRBJ1-1): NAGVMQNPRHLVRRRGQEARLRCSPMKGHSHVYWYRQLPEEGLKFMVYLQKENIIDESGMPKERFSAEFPKEGPSILRIQQVVRGDSAAYFCASSTSLGNTEAFFGQGTRLTVV.

The chain employs TRBV7-9 and TRBJ2-4; tentatively, D is TRBD1 (7 bases). With 3 bases removed from V and 4 bases from J, the gap between germline ends came to 13 bases. CDR3 length equals 15 residues. The germline V gene encodes CDR1 SEHNR and CDR2 FQNEAQ (reference sequence). The CDR3 sequence: CASSFWRDRKNIQYF. DNA for the CDR3: TGTGCCAGCAGCTTTTGGCGGGACAGAAAAAACATTCAGTACTTC.

This clonotype was recorded a few times. The V gene is TRBV20-1, the J gene TRBJ2-5; D is ambiguous. Trimming removed 3 bases at V and 2 bases at J, with 7 bases between. This CDR3 contains 12 residues. Per the germline V gene, CDR1 is DFQATT and CDR2 is SNEGSKA (reference sequence). CDR3: CSARVGQETQYF. CDR3 DNA: TGCAGTGCTAGGGTAGGGCAAGAGACCCAGTACTTC.

The chain joins TRBV2 to TRBJ2-2; TRBD2 matches at 9 bases. CDR3 length: 12 residues. CDR1 is SNHLY, CDR2 FYNNEI, per germline. CDR3 protein: CALAGFHGELFF. The CDR3 region has the DNA TGTGCTCTAGCGGGATTTCACGGGGAGCTGTTTTTT. The full variable domain, completed using reference TRBV2 and TRBJ2-2, is EPEVTQTPSHQVTQMGQEVILRCVPISNHLYFYWYRQILGQKVEFLVSFYNNEISEKSEIFDDQFSVERPDGSNFTLKIRSTKLEDSAMYFCALAGFHGELFFGEGSRLTVL.

This clonotype was seen a handful of times. The chain combines TRBV28 with TRBJ1-2; weak D call: TRBD1 (6 bases). The V end was cut by 6 bases, the J end by 2 bases, with 19 bases between. This CDR3 is built from 16 residues. The V gene's germline CDR1 is MDHEN and CDR2 SYDVKM. The CDR3 DNA follows: TGTGCCAGCAGGGACCCCCTTGGGGGGGCGAACTATGGCTACACCTTC. Translation: CASRDPLGGANYGYTF.

This clonotype has only a few counts. The chain combines TRBV10-3 with TRBJ2-3, with D possibly being TRBD1 (5 bases). Germline CDR1 and CDR2: ENHRY and SYGVKD. Trimming removed 11 bases from V and 3 bases from J, with 12 bases in between. The CDR3 sequence is 12 residues long. This CDR3 reads CASGARTDTQYF. The CDR3, as DNA: TGTGCCTCTGGGGCGAGGACAGATACGCAGTATTTT.

This clonotype turned up a few times. CDR3 sequence: CASSLIFEGRPDHSYNEQFF. Here the CDR3 DNA reads TGTGCCAGCAGTTTGATTTTTGAGGGTAGGCCTGACCACTCCTACAATGAGCAGTTCTTC. The chain recombines TRBV28 with TRBJ2-1; TRBD2 is a possible D gene (5 bases). Germline assignment: CDR1 MDHEN and CDR2 SYDVKM. This CDR3 has 20 amino acids. V lost 3 bases and J lost 0, with 24 bases in between.

This clonotype turned up a few times. V is TRBV30 and J is TRBJ2-1; no definite D call. Germline V gene lookup returns CDR1 GTSNPN and CDR2 SVGIG (reference sequence). CDR3 length: 13 amino acids. V gave up 0 bases and J gave up 2 bases, with 5 bases separating them. The CDR3 DNA is TGTGCCTGGAGTGTAACCGCCTACAATGAGCAGTTCTTC. It yields the protein CAWSVTAYNEQFF.

This clonotype was counted at least ten times. CDR3 region: CASSVASGSSSYNEQFF. The DNA of the CDR3 is TGTGCCAGCAGCGTAGCTAGCGGGAGCTCCTCCTACAATGAGCAGTTCTTC. The chain uses TRBV9 and TRBJ2-1; 10 nucleotides line up with TRBD2. J was trimmed by 0 bases and V by 0 bases; bases with no gene match: 3. Germline V gene lookup returns CDR1 SGDLS and CDR2 YYNGEE. The CDR3 sequence is 17 residues long.

The table lists this clonotype with a few counts. The chain joins TRBV4-1 to TRBJ2-3; 8 nucleotides agree with TRBD2. The CDR3 has 15 amino acids. Germline V lookup: CDR1 MGHRA, CDR2 YSYEKL. The trim removed 3 bases at V and 3 bases at J, leaving 5 bases unmatched. The CDR3 DNA reads as TGCGCCAGCAGCCAGCTCGGCGGGAGGACAGATACGCAGTATTTT. Encoded protein: CASSQLGGRTDTQYF.

The V gene is TRBV7-3, the J gene TRBJ2-1; D gene ambiguous. Germline CDR1 SGHTA, CDR2 FQGTGA. V dropped 2 bases and J dropped 0 bases, with 8 bases sitting between them. The CDR3 covers 15 residues. This CDR3 reads CASSLARSSYNEQFF. The CDR3 DNA follows: TGTGCCAGCAGCTTAGCCAGGAGCTCCTACAATGAGCAGTTCTTC.

The CDR3 loop is CASSSRTGLRQFF. CDR3 DNA sequence: TGTGCCAGCAGCTCTAGGACAGGGCTAAGGCAGTTCTTC. The chain joins TRBV7-9 to TRBJ2-1; the match to TRBD1 covers 8 bases. The CDR3 covers 13 residues. J gave up 12 bases and V 4 bases, and 8 bases lay outside the gene matches. Germline CDR1 and CDR2: SEHNR and FQNEAQ (reference sequence).

The J gene is TRBJ2-1, the V gene TRBV3-1; either TRBD1 or TRBD2 may supply D (5 bases each). The ends were cut back, 4 bases at V and 6 bases at J, with 10 bases in the middle. The CDR3 runs 13 residues. Germline V gene sequence: CDR1 LGHDT, CDR2 YNNKEL (reference sequence). The CDR3 region is CASSRDQFNEQFF. CDR3 nucleotide sequence: TGTGCCAGCAGCCGGGACCAATTCAATGAGCAGTTCTTC.

The genes are TRBV4-2 and TRBJ1-5; D call uncertain. V was clipped by 4 bases and J by 5 bases, with 18 bases between them. The CDR3 is 16 amino acids. Germline-derived CDR1 and CDR2 are LGHNA and YNFKEQ. The DNA of the CDR3 is TGTGCCAGCAGCCCCGCCGACGGTACGCGACATCAGCCCCAGCATTTT. It encodes CASSPADGTRHQPQHF.